This TCR beta chain was captured in a study of shared clonotypes between healthy human individuals. Study-level information: Aged 18 to 49, the donors were a couple of women and three men.

Study-level points and caveats: Few donors limited the genetic and exposure-history diversity represented.

Generated by immunoSEQ multiplex PCR, the TCRdb table keeps only in-frame clones and is missing some. The sample carries a few million clones, approximately 94% recorded once. In regard to this clone: Antigen: not known.

Sequences were obtained from naive CD4+ T cells sorted from blood. Subset denoted: CD45RA+ positively selected. The source of this sequence is a man aged 18 to 29 in good health.

The CDR3 here is CASSLTSEGETQYF. The CDR3 nucleotides are TGTGCCAGCAGCTTGACTAGCGAGGGAGAGACCCAGTACTTC. The V gene is TRBV13, the J gene TRBJ2-5, with TRBD2 matching 8 bases. V was clipped by 3 bases and J by 4 bases; unmatched bases: 4. The CDR3 has 14 residues. CDR1 is PRHDT and CDR2 is FYEKMQ in the germline V gene (reference sequence).